This T cell receptor (beta chain) emerged from a study of blood T cells in healthy people across ages. Per the germline V gene, CDR1 is SQVTM and CDR2 is ANQGSEA. The CDR3 loop spans 11 amino acids. V shed 6 bases and J shed 14 bases, with 19 bases lying between them. This clonotype has more than one count but fewer than ten. Roughly 9.2 milliliters was the volume of peripheral blood drawn from each donor. For the second PCR, which ran for about 6 to 11 cycles, a sample-barcoded 5' primer and a J-beta primer mix were used. One entry per CDR3 protein, called by TCRdb with MiXCR from the 5' RACE reads. The table has more than 450,000 distinct CDR3 sequences, about 29% seen once. The data also belong to a second study, concerning T cells of mothers and their children. As reported in that work: Sequencing got over 9.5 million TCR beta CDR3 reads from each mother and roughly 3 million from each child. Related and unrelated pairs show similar shaping of TCR recombination output by thymic selection.

The sample consisted of blood. The sequence derives from a boy aged 2 to 10 in good health. The chain employs TRBV29-1 and TRBJ2-5; the D gene is possibly TRBD1 (6 bases). This chain's CDR3 is CSVSSPGASYF. As DNA, the CDR3 is TGCAGCGTATCCTCCCCAGGGGCCAGTTACTTC.